These T cell receptor beta chains were read from a single sample in a study of regulatory and conventional T cells in RAG deficiency. Sequencing was performed with immunoSEQ multiplex PCR; in TCRdb, only in-frame clones are kept and a portion is missing. The table includes about 46,000 clones, about nine tenths detected once. The sample was also linked to a second study, of regulatory T cells.

The sample taken for sequencing was CD4+ effector T cells sorted from blood. The receptors come from a human donor in good health. Each CDR3 is given with its conserved first and last residue. Fields, in order: J gene, CDR3 length, V gene, D gene, CDR3 protein, CDR3 DNA. A D gene is named only where the DNA matches it firmly.

J: TRBJ1-1; length: 14; V: TRBV5-6; D: .; CDR3: CASTHFRARTEAFF; DNA: TGTGCCAGCACCCACTTCAGGGCGCGCACTGAAGCTTTCTTT
J: TRBJ2-3; length: 17; V: TRBV5-1; D: TRBD2; CDR3: CASSRGLAGDVRDTQYF; DNA: TGCGCCAGCAGCCGTGGTTTAGCGGGAGATGTCAGAGATACGCAGTATTTT
J: TRBJ2-7; length: 14; V: TRBV5-4; D: .; CDR3: CASSFDRTVGEQYF; DNA: TGTGCCAGCAGCTTTGACCGGACAGTAGGCGAGCAGTACTTC
J: TRBJ1-4; length: 16; V: TRBV28; D: .; CDR3: CASSRAGTATNEKLFF; DNA: TGTGCCAGCAGTCGGGCAGGGACTGCAACTAATGAAAAACTGTTTTTT
J: TRBJ1-2; length: 12; V: TRBV28; D: .; CDR3: CASSSYRVGYTF; DNA: TGTGCCAGCAGTTCCTACAGGGTAGGCTACACCTTC
J: TRBJ1-6; length: 14; V: TRBV19; D: .; CDR3: CASNNRALDSPLHF; DNA: TGTGCCAGTAATAACAGGGCGTTAGATTCACCCCTCCACTTT
J: TRBJ1-1; length: 15; V: TRBV27; D: TRBD1; CDR3: CASSSRTGSYTEAFF; DNA: TGTGCCAGCAGTTCCCGGACAGGGTCCTACACTGAAGCTTTCTTT
J: TRBJ2-1; length: 14; V: TRBV28; D: TRBD1; CDR3: CASSGGTGAGEQFF; DNA: TGTGCCAGCAGTGGCGGGACAGGGGCGGGTGAGCAGTTCTTC
J: TRBJ1-1; length: 15; V: TRBV11-1; D: .; CDR3: CASSSRQNQNTEAFF; DNA: TGTGCCAGCAGCTCGAGACAGAACCAGAACACTGAAGCTTTCTTT
J: TRBJ1-2; length: 15; V: TRBV6-9; D: TRBD1; CDR3: CASNSRDSANYGYTF; DNA: TGTGCCAGCAACTCCCGGGACAGCGCTAACTATGGCTACACCTTC
J: TRBJ1-5; length: 13; V: TRBV30; D: .; CDR3: CAWSLAGNQPQHF; DNA: TGTGCCTGGAGTTTGGCAGGGAATCAGCCCCAGCATTTT
J: TRBJ1-3; length: 13; V: TRBV7-6; D: .; CDR3: CASSQGPGNTIYF; DNA: TGTGCCAGCAGCCAAGGACCGGGAAACACCATATATTTT